Each of the 30 T cell receptor beta chains below was sequenced from the same sample in a study of cytomegalovirus exposure and HLA in healthy donors (TCRdb year 2017). The library was obtained by the immunoSEQ multiplex PCR assay. A mixture of 60 forward primers for TCR Vbeta segments and 13 reverse primers for TCR Jbeta segments was used in the multiplex PCR. Here the immuneACCESS table is served through TCRdb, limited to in-frame sequences with V and J called. Missing clones are a known gap in these copies; in checked studies unresolved V genes cover under half, and the rest lacks a known reason. Present in this sample are 140,000 to 150,000 clones, around three quarters of which were seen just once. The ten top clones hold 2% to 2.5% of the sample. Sequences were obtained from PBMCs. The receptors here all came from a woman aged 18-29 years in good health and CMV-seropositive.

The chain combines TRBV6-1 with TRBJ2-7, with D tentatively TRBD1 (6 bases). Trimming removed 0 bases at V and 11 bases at J, with 29 bases between. The length of the CDR3 is 18 residues. The germline V gene has CDR1 MNHNS and CDR2 SASEGT. Here the CDR3 DNA reads TGTGCCAGCAGTGAAGCCGGTTTTACCCACAGGAGAGATGAGGGGGAGTACTTC. It yields the protein CASSEAGFTHRRDEGEYF.

The rearrangement uses TRBV7-2 and TRBJ1-3; 7 positions match TRBD1. Germline CDR1 and CDR2: SGHTA and FQGNSA. Trimming at V came to 6 bases and at J to 4 bases, leaving 3 bases not matched to a gene. The CDR3 runs to 13 residues. The CDR3, as DNA: TGTGCCAGCAGATTGACAGGGGGAAACACCATATATTTT. It yields the protein CASRLTGGNTIYF.

The J gene is TRBJ2-7, the V gene TRBV6-1; 7 bases fit TRBD1. The CDR3 has 14 residues. The germline V gene has CDR1 MNHNS and CDR2 SASEGT. V was clipped by 5 bases and J by 3 bases; unmatched bases: 7. In DNA form, the CDR3 reads TGTGCCAGCAGTACAGCCAGGGGGAGCTACGAGCAGTACTTC. It codes for CASSTARGSYEQYF.

This chain connects TRBV19 to TRBJ1-3; TRBD1 is a possible D gene (5 bases). Per germline, CDR1 LNHDA and CDR2 SQIVND (reference sequence). Trimming stripped 4 bases from V and 4 bases from J, with 23 bases between. CDR3 length: 18 residues. The CDR3 DNA follows: TGTGCCAGTAGTAAAAGGGGAACAGCGCGAGGAAACGGAAACACCATATATTTT. Its protein product is CASSKRGTARGNGNTIYF.

This chain's CDR3 is CASSYGQGGNQPQHF. In DNA, the CDR3 is TGTGCCAGCAGTTACGGGCAAGGGGGCAATCAGCCCCAGCATTTT. The rearrangement links TRBV6-5 to TRBJ1-5; a possible D gene is TRBD1 (5 bases). V was cut by 2 bases and J by 2 bases, with 10 bases left in between. This CDR3 is 15 amino acids long. Germline V gene sequence: CDR1 MNHEY, CDR2 SVGAGI.

This chain connects TRBV11-2 to TRBJ2-5; possible D gene TRBD2, 7 bases. The ends were cut back, 2 bases at V and 2 bases at J, with 12 bases in the middle. The germline CDR1 and CDR2 sequences are SGHAT and FQNNGV. This CDR3 comprises 15 residues. The CDR3 coding sequence is TGTGCCAGCAGCTTAAGTGGGGGGGCTCAAGAGACCCAGTACTTC. Protein sequence: CASSLSGGAQETQYF.

V and J are TRBV5-1 and TRBJ1-6; D is unclear. The CDR3 consists of 15 residues. V was shortened by 2 bases and J by 12 bases, with 18 bases between the two germline ends. Germline CDR1 SGHRS, CDR2 YFSETQ. The CDR3 sequence: CASSFSANTLGPLHF. As DNA, the CDR3 is TGCGCCAGCAGCTTTTCTGCGAATACTCTTGGACCCCTCCACTTT.

The gene calls are TRBV14 and TRBJ1-4; D gene unclear. Germline assignment: CDR1 SGHDN and CDR2 FVKESK. The V end lost 0 bases, the J end lost 0 bases, and 8 bases lay between the germline ends. The CDR3 is 16 residues long. CDR3 residues: CASSQDVPSTNEKLFF. The DNA of the CDR3 is TGTGCCAGCAGCCAAGATGTCCCTTCAACTAATGAAAAACTGTTTTTT.

This chain uses TRBV28 with TRBJ2-7, with 11 bases that match TRBD2. The CDR3 consists of 15 residues. V lost 6 bases and J lost 2; bases outside the gene matches: 6. The germline V gene encodes CDR1 MDHEN and CDR2 SYDVKM. DNA for the CDR3: TGTGCCAGCAGGTTAGCGGGGGGGCCTCCCTACGAGCAGTACTTC. Translated, it gives CASRLAGGPPYEQYF.

The CDR3 here is CASSPGQENQPQHF. In DNA form, the CDR3 reads TGTGCCAGCAGTCCGGGACAGGAGAATCAGCCCCAGCATTTT. The chain couples TRBV6-1 to TRBJ1-5, with TRBD1 matching 8 bases. Germline V gives CDR1 MNHNS, CDR2 SASEGT. V shed 5 bases, J shed 4 bases, and the junction held 4 bases outside the gene matches. The CDR3 has 14 residues.

The V gene is TRBV28, the J gene TRBJ2-2; D is perhaps TRBD1 (5 bases). V was pared by 4 bases and J by 0 bases, with 12 bases between. The CDR3 is 16 amino acids. From germline, CDR1 is MDHEN and CDR2 SYDVKM. CDR3 in DNA: TGTGCCAGCAGTTCCTTGGACAATTCGAACACCGGGGAGCTGTTTTTT. This codes for CASSSLDNSNTGELFF.

Concerning this clone: A junction boundary mismatches the germline segment, possibly from a read error. The rearrangement links TRBV5-4 to TRBJ2-1; unclear D gene. This CDR3 is built from 11 residues. The V gene's germline CDR1 is SGHNT and CDR2 YYREEE (reference sequence). The DNA of the CDR3 is TGTGCCAGCAGCTCCGACAATGAGCAGTTCTTC. It encodes CASSSDNEQFF.

The chain is built from TRBV28 and TRBJ1-5, with TRBD1 identical over 9 bases. The germline V gene has CDR1 MDHEN and CDR2 SYDVKM. The CDR3 covers 15 residues. V lost 4 bases and J lost 5; bases outside the gene matches: 6. The CDR3 reads CASSSGTGRHQPQHF. Here the CDR3 DNA reads TGTGCCAGCAGTTCCGGGACAGGGAGGCATCAGCCCCAGCATTTT.

DNA of the CDR3: TGTGCCAGCAGTTTAACAGGGGTGGGCTACACCTTC. Translated, it gives CASSLTGVGYTF. This chain connects TRBV28 to TRBJ1-2; TRBD1 matches 7 bases. This CDR3 has 12 residues. Germline loops: CDR1 MDHEN, CDR2 SYDVKM. The junction had 2 bases not matched to a gene; V was cut back by 2 bases and J by 8 bases.

V usage is TRBV5-1 and J usage is TRBJ2-6; TRBD1 matches 7 bases. Germline V gene lookup returns CDR1 SGHRS and CDR2 YFSETQ. The CDR3 runs 18 residues. The J segment lost 2 bases and the V segment lost 2 bases, leaving 10 bases of the junction unmatched. The CDR3 DNA reads as TGCGCCAGCAGCTTAGACAGGGTAGAGCTTGCTGGGGCCAACGTCCTGACTTTC. Its protein is CASSLDRVELAGANVLTF. Combining the CDR3 with reference TRBV5-1 and TRBJ2-6 gives the whole variable domain KAGVTQTPRYLIKTRGQQVTLSCSPISGHRSVSWYQQTPGQGLQFLFEYFSETQRNKGNFPGRFSGRQFSNSRSEMNVSTLELGDSALYLCASSLDRVELAGANVLTFGAGSRLTVL.

The CDR3 DNA reads TGTGCCAGTAGAGGCGGAACTAATGAAAAACTGTTTTTT. It specifies CASRGGTNEKLFF. The J gene is TRBJ1-4, the V gene TRBV2; D remains ambiguous. The CDR3 is 13 residues long. Germline CDR1 is SNHLY and CDR2 is FYNNEI. V dropped 9 bases and J dropped 1 base, with 9 bases sitting between them.

CDR3 region: CASSQGTGSVYGYTF. The CDR3 coding sequence is TGCGCCAGCAGCCAAGGAACCGGGAGCGTCTATGGCTACACCTTC. V usage is TRBV4-1 and J usage is TRBJ1-2, with D unclear. CDR1 MGHRA and CDR2 YSYEKL come from the germline V gene. The CDR3 covers 15 residues. The V end lost 1 base, the J end lost 4 bases, and 13 bases lay between the germline ends.

The V call is TRBV6-1, the J call TRBJ2-2; D is perhaps TRBD1 (6 bases). V gave up 6 bases and J gave up 1 base, with 12 bases separating them. CDR3 length: 15 residues. Germline V lookup: CDR1 MNHNS, CDR2 SASEGT. The CDR3 reads CASRDGQMNTGELFF. In nucleotides, the CDR3 is TGTGCCAGCAGAGACGGACAGATGAACACCGGGGAGCTGTTTTTT.

The chain joins TRBV6-5 to TRBJ1-5; TRBD1 aligns across 8 bases. CDR3 length: 15 residues. Trimming removed 0 bases from V and 4 bases from J; junction bases left unmatched: 2. In germline, CDR1 is MNHEY, CDR2 SVGAGI. The CDR3 DNA sequence: TGTGCCAGCAGTTACTCAGACAGGGGTAATCAGCCCCAGCATTTT. It translates to CASSYSDRGNQPQHF.

The V call is TRBV29-1, the J call TRBJ1-1; possible D gene TRBD1, 6 bases. Trimming took off 8 bases at V and 5 bases at J, with 12 bases between the two ends. CDR3 length: 11 residues. CDR1 SQVTM and CDR2 ANQGSEA come from the germline V gene. The CDR3 coding sequence is TGCAGCTGCTCAGGGGAGACTGAAGCTTTCTTT. The encoded protein is CSCSGETEAFF.

CDR3 coding DNA: TGTGCCAGCAGCGTAGCTGGGGAGAACGAGCAGTACTTC. Translating gives CASSVAGENEQYF. The chain links TRBV9 to TRBJ2-7, with D possibly being TRBD2 (5 bases). Per germline, CDR1 SGDLS and CDR2 YYNGEE. The CDR3 is 13 residues long. V was cut by 0 bases and J by 5 bases, with 9 bases left in between.

The CDR3 protein is CASRNGQILYEQYF. The CDR3 DNA reads as TGTGCCAGCAGGAACGGACAGATTCTCTACGAGCAGTACTTC. The genes are TRBV6-1 and TRBJ2-7; possibly TRBD1 for D (6 bases). Trimming left V 6 bases short and J 3 bases short, with 15 bases between. The CDR3 runs 14 residues. Germline V CDR1 and CDR2: MNHNS, SASEGT.

Regarding this clone: Since the CDR3 does not end with the conserved phenylalanine or tryptophan, this likely comes from a read error. It is unclear where the CDR3 begins or ends on the DNA, so no DNA is shown, and the CDR3 is as TCRdb lists it. The V call is TRBV5-6, the J call TRBJ2-7; TRBD1 is the table's D call, not checked against the DNA. The CDR3 spans 14 amino acids, including both terminal residues. Germline values: CDR1 SGHDT, CDR2 YYEEEE. CDR3: CASSLISRDRVPRG.

This chain joins TRBV11-2 and TRBJ2-7; 8 bases match TRBD1. The ends lost 0 bases at V and 5 bases at J; junction bases unmatched: 3. This CDR3 has 14 residues. Germline V gene data show CDR1 as SGHAT and CDR2 as FQNNGV. DNA of the CDR3: TGTGCCAGCAGCTTAGAACAGGGGGGCCACGAGCAGTACTTC. Amino acid sequence: CASSLEQGGHEQYF.

The chain links TRBV28 to TRBJ2-7; 14 nucleotides line up with TRBD2. Looked up from germline, CDR1 is MDHEN and CDR2 is SYDVKM. V lost 5 bases to trimming and J lost 4 bases; unmatched junction nucleotides: 7. The CDR3 spans 16 residues. The CDR3 coding sequence is TGTGCCAGCAGTATGACGACTAGCGGGGGGGCATACGAGCAGTACTTC. Its translation is CASSMTTSGGAYEQYF.

The rearrangement uses TRBV18 and TRBJ2-7; 8 bases are shared with TRBD1. The CDR3 covers 18 residues. V trimming: 4 bases; J trimming: 0 bases; junction bases outside the gene matches: 14. Germline loops: CDR1 KGHSH, CDR2 LQKENI. Written as DNA, the CDR3 is TGTGCCAGCTCACGTAAGGAGACAGGGGCAGCCAGCTCCTACGAGCAGTACTTC. This sequence encodes CASSRKETGAASSYEQYF.

V and J are TRBV10-1 and TRBJ2-1, with TRBD2 as a possible D gene (6 bases). Deletions cut 0 bases from V and 10 bases from J, with 10 bases between. Looked up from germline, CDR1 is WNHNN and CDR2 is SYGVQD (reference sequence). This CDR3 has 13 residues. This chain's CDR3 is CASSESTAGEQFF. CDR3 coding DNA: TGCGCCAGCAGTGAGTCGACCGCGGGGGAGCAGTTCTTC.

This clone was recorded a few times. The chain couples TRBV7-9 to TRBJ2-7; D unresolved. The germline V gene encodes CDR1 SEHNR and CDR2 FQNEAQ (reference sequence). The CDR3 is 13 residues long. V shed 1 base and J shed 5 bases, with 9 bases lying between them. The chain's CDR3 is CASSLGRYDEQYF. The CDR3 DNA reads TGTGCCAGCAGCTTAGGCAGGTACGACGAGCAGTACTTC. The full variable domain, completed using reference TRBV7-9 and TRBJ2-7, is DTGVSQNPRHKITKRGQNVTFRCDPISEHNRLYWYRQTLGQGPEFLTYFQNEAQLEKSRLLSDRFSAERPKGSFSTLEIQRTEQGDSAMYLCASSLGRYDEQYFGPGTRLTVT.

In this sample, this clone turned up once. The chain couples TRBV28 to TRBJ1-1, with D unresolved. The germline V gene has CDR1 MDHEN and CDR2 SYDVKM. The CDR3 loop spans 12 amino acids. V shed 4 bases and J shed 8 bases, with 11 bases lying between them. The CDR3 DNA is TGTGCCAGCAGTTCGGACGGGAGCGAAGCTTTCTTT. The encoded protein is CASSSDGSEAFF. The variable domain in full, completed from reference TRBV28 and TRBJ1-1, reads DVKVTQSSRYLVKRTGEKVFLECVQDMDHENMFWYRQDPGLGLRLIYFSYDVKMKEKGDIPEGYSVSREKKERFSLILESASTNQTSMYLCASSSDGSEAFFGQGTRLTVV.

V usage is TRBV27 and J usage is TRBJ1-1; D might be TRBD1 (6 bases). CDR3 length equals 15 residues. The germline V gene has CDR1 MNHEY and CDR2 SMNVEV (reference sequence). The V and J ends lost 6 bases and 0 bases respectively, with 14 bases between them. CDR3: CASRTIRQVNTEAFF. The DNA for the CDR3 is TGTGCCAGCAGGACTATCCGACAGGTGAACACTGAAGCTTTCTTT.